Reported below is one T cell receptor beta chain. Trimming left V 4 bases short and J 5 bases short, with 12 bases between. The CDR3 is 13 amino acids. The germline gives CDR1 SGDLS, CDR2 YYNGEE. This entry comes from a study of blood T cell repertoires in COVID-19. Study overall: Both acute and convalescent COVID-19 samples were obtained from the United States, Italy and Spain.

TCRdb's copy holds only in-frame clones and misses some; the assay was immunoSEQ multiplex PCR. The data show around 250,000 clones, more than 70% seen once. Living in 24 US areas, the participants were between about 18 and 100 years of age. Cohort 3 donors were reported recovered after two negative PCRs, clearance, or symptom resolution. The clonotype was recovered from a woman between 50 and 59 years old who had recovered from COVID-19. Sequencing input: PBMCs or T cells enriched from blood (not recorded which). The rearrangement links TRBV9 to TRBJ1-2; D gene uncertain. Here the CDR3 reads CASSPEGGYGYTF. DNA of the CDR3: TGTGCCAGCAGCCCAGAGGGCGGGTATGGCTACACCTTC. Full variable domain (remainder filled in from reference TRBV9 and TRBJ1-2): DSGVTQTPKHLITATGQRVTLRCSPRSGDLSVYWYQQSLDQGLQFLIQYYNGEERAKGNILERFSAQQFPDLHSELNLSSLELGDSALYFCASSPEGGYGYTFGSGTRLTVV.